Below are 28 T cell receptor beta chains sequenced from a single sample in a study of patients and donors after allogeneic stem cell transplantation. TCRdb used MiXCR to reprocess the RT-PCR reads, holding one entry per CDR3 protein. Here the sample spans about a million distinct CDR3 sequences, roughly 17% being singletons. The sequencing input was blood, either unsorted or a sorted T cell fraction (not recorded which). These receptors were obtained from a human donor who was either an allogeneic HSCT recipient or a stem cell or donor lymphocyte infusion donor (not recorded which). It is not recorded whose cells these are; they may come from a transplant donor.

The chain uses TRBV5-5 and TRBJ1-2; D is perhaps TRBD1 (6 bases). V was shortened by 3 bases and J by 7 bases, with 13 bases between the two germline ends. Germline CDR1 and CDR2: SGHKS and YYEKEE (reference sequence). The CDR3 covers 13 residues. CDR3 DNA sequence: TGTGCCAGCAGCTACCGACAGGAAGGTGGCTACACCTTC. It codes for CASSYRQEGGYTF.

This clonotype occurred a few times. V gene TRBV30 combines with J gene TRBJ1-5, with TRBD1 as a possible D gene (6 bases). Trimming removed 1 base at V and 0 bases at J, with 7 bases between. Per the germline V gene, CDR1 is GTSNPN and CDR2 is SVGIG (reference sequence). The CDR3 is 14 residues long. The CDR3 nucleotides read TGTGCCTGGAGTGCGACAGGTAGCAATCAGCCCCAGCATTTT. Translation gives CAWSATGSNQPQHF. The entire variable domain, with the rest obtained from reference TRBV30 and TRBJ1-5, is as follows: SQTIHQWPATLVQPVGSPLSLECTVEGTSNPNLYWYRQAAGRGLQLLFYSVGIGQISSEVPQNLSASRPQDRQFILSSKKLLLSDSGFYLCAWSATGSNQPQHFGDGTRLSIL.

The chain joins TRBV6-2 or TRBV6-3 to TRBJ1-2; D gene unclear. The CDR3 is made up of 13 amino acids. Between the trimmed V and J ends, which lost 3 bases and 4 bases, there was a span of 9 bases. Germline assignment: CDR1 MNHEY and CDR2 SVGEGT. Written as DNA, the CDR3 is TGTGCCAGCAGTTATAGATTTTCCTATGGCTACACCTTC. It encodes CASSYRFSYGYTF.

This clonotype was detected ten times or more. The chain carries TRBV5-1 and TRBJ1-5; D is unresolved. There are 13 residues in the CDR3. Germline values: CDR1 SGHRS, CDR2 YFSETQ. V was trimmed by 5 bases and J by 2 bases, leaving 8 bases between them. CDR3 amino acids: CASSPEGNQPQHF. The CDR3 DNA is TGCGCCAGCAGTCCGGAGGGCAATCAGCCCCAGCATTTT.

This clonotype was observed a handful of times. The rearrangement joins TRBV15 to TRBJ1-3; TRBD1 agrees at 7 bases. Germline V gene lookup returns CDR1 LNHNV and CDR2 YYDKDF (reference sequence). With V trimmed by 0 bases and J by 3 bases, 11 bases remained unmatched. CDR3 size: 18 residues. CDR3 coding DNA: TGTGCCACCAGCAGAGACTATCAGGGGGACCATTTTGGAAACACCATATATTTT. It yields the protein CATSRDYQGDHFGNTIYF. The entire variable domain, with the rest obtained from reference TRBV15 and TRBJ1-3, is as follows: DAMVIQNPRYQVTQFGKPVTLSCSQTLNHNVMYWYQQKSSQAPKLLFHYYDKDFNNEADTPDNFQSRRPNTSFCFLDIRSPGLGDTAMYLCATSRDYQGDHFGNTIYFGEGSWLTVV.

The J gene is TRBJ1-1, the V gene TRBV4-1; D call uncertain. The CDR3 consists of 15 residues. In germline, CDR1 is MGHRA, CDR2 YSYEKL. Trimming cost V 2 bases and J 1 base, with 11 bases left between them. CDR3 residues: CASSQRATGNTEAFF. The CDR3, as DNA: TGCGCCAGCAGCCAACGTGCGACGGGGAACACTGAAGCTTTCTTT.

Note on this clonotype: Compared with germline, one end of the junction differs, possibly owing to a read error. The V call is TRBV14, the J call TRBJ1-2; no definite D call. The CDR3 extends over 13 amino acids. Germline CDR1 is SGHDN and CDR2 is FVKESK. Written as DNA, the CDR3 is TGTGCCAGCAGCCAAGAGGGAAGGGTCCGCCAAGCCTTC. This gives the protein CASSQEGRVRQAF.

This clonotype was counted a few times. J is TRBJ2-7 and V is TRBV12-3 or TRBV12-4; 10 bases agree with TRBD1. Trimming at V came to 4 bases and at J to 8 bases, leaving 5 bases not matched to a gene. The CDR3 has 13 amino acids. The CDR3 region has the DNA TGTGCCAGCAGTTCCCGACAGGGGGCCAAGCAGTACTTC. This encodes CASSSRQGAKQYF.

The rearrangement joins TRBV12-3 or TRBV12-4 to TRBJ2-5; D might be TRBD2 (5 bases). Trimming shortened V by 7 bases and J by 5 bases, and 14 bases separated the two germline ends. The CDR3 loop spans 13 amino acids. CDR3 region: CASNAPGSETQYF. Here the CDR3 DNA reads TGTGCCAGCAATGCGCCGGGATCCGAGACCCAGTACTTC.

The rearrangement uses TRBV20-1 and TRBJ2-1, with 11 bases matching TRBD2. This CDR3 has 13 amino acids. Germline CDR1 DFQATT, CDR2 SNEGSKA (reference sequence). In DNA form, the CDR3 reads TGCTCGAGCACTAGCGGGAGAATCAATGAGCAGTTCTTC. Protein sequence: CSSTSGRINEQFF.

This clonotype came up a few times. The chain recombines TRBV5-5 with TRBJ2-6; D gene unclear. V was cut by 0 bases and J by 4 bases, with 8 bases left in between. This CDR3 contains 15 residues. Per germline, CDR1 SGHKS and CDR2 YYEKEE (reference sequence). CDR3 sequence: CASSLALLGANVLTF. In DNA form, the CDR3 reads TGTGCCAGCAGCTTGGCCTTACTAGGGGCCAACGTCCTGACTTTC.

The V and J genes are TRBV7-9 and TRBJ2-2; TRBD2 might be the D (7 bases). Germline V gene data show CDR1 as SEHNR and CDR2 as FQNEAQ (reference sequence). The V end was cut by 1 base, the J end by 3 bases, with 12 bases between. CDR3 size: 16 residues. The CDR3 loop is CASSLGGGGYTGELFF. DNA of the CDR3: TGTGCCAGCAGCTTAGGTGGCGGGGGCTACACCGGGGAGCTGTTTTTT.

This clonotype has ten or more counts. CDR3 protein: CASSIKTSLNNNEQFF. CDR3 bases: TGCGCCAGCAGCATTAAGACTAGCCTGAATAACAATGAGCAGTTCTTC. The chain carries TRBV5-1 and TRBJ2-1; 7 bases are shared with TRBD2. This CDR3 comprises 16 residues. The trim removed 4 bases at V and 5 bases at J, leaving 12 bases unmatched. Germline CDR1 SGHRS, CDR2 YFSETQ.

The chain has TRBV29-1 and TRBJ1-2; 7 bases map to TRBD1. This CDR3 contains 11 residues. Germline V gene sequence: CDR1 SQVTM, CDR2 ANQGSEA. V shed 6 bases, J shed 8 bases, and the junction held 6 bases outside the gene matches. The CDR3 coding sequence is TGCAGCGTCGACAGGGAAGACGGCTACACCTTC. Its protein product is CSVDREDGYTF.

Only a few counts were recorded for this clonotype. The J gene is TRBJ2-1, the V gene TRBV6-1; D possibly matches TRBD1 or TRBD2 (5 bases each). The germline gives CDR1 MNHNS, CDR2 SASEGT. The V end was cut by 5 bases, the J end by 7 bases, with 18 bases between. This CDR3 is built from 15 residues. The CDR3 region has the DNA TGTGCCAGCAGTCGGGGCGGTGCGGAATTGAATGAGCAGTTCTTC. As protein: CASSRGGAELNEQFF.

This chain links TRBV11-1 with TRBJ2-1; TRBD2 matches 13 bases. Unmatched junction bases numbered 9, after V lost 4 bases and J lost 3 bases. The CDR3 covers 18 residues. Germline V lookup: CDR1 SGHAT, CDR2 FQDESV (reference sequence). The CDR3 DNA follows: TGTGCCAGCAGCTCGCTTGCCGGGACTAGCGGGATCTACAATGAGCAGTTCTTC. It codes for CASSSLAGTSGIYNEQFF.

This chain connects TRBV20-1 to TRBJ2-7, with a possible D match to TRBD2 (5 bases). The ends were cut back, 1 base at V and 2 bases at J, with 6 bases in the middle. The V gene's germline CDR1 is DFQATT and CDR2 SNEGSKA (reference sequence). The CDR3 spans 12 residues. Here the CDR3 reads CSARVGTYEQYF. Here the CDR3 DNA reads TGCAGTGCTAGAGTCGGGACCTACGAGCAGTACTTC.

This clonotype was seen only a few times. This sequence joins TRBV18 and TRBJ2-3; D may be TRBD1 (5 bases). From germline, CDR1 is KGHSH and CDR2 LQKENI. The CDR3 runs 14 residues. Deletions cut 1 base from V and 2 bases from J, with 7 bases between. The CDR3: CASSPRTNTDTQYF. The CDR3, as DNA: TGTGCCAGCTCACCACGGACAAACACAGATACGCAGTATTTT.

There are a few counts of this clonotype. This chain joins TRBV6-1 and TRBJ2-3; maybe TRBD2 (6 bases). In germline, CDR1 is MNHNS, CDR2 SASEGT. CDR3 length equals 14 residues. V was shortened by 8 bases and J by 4 bases, with 16 bases between the two germline ends. This CDR3 reads CASLRGSAADTQYF. The CDR3 DNA is TGTGCCAGCCTCCGGGGGTCAGCGGCAGATACGCAGTATTTT.

This clonotype was observed a handful of times. The chain couples TRBV20-1 to TRBJ1-4; D is unclear. The CDR3 runs 11 residues. CDR1 and CDR2 from the germline V gene are DFQATT and SNEGSKA (reference sequence). Trimming took 7 bases from V and 1 from J, leaving 4 bases between them. CDR3 sequence (DNA): TGCAGTGGCCGAACTAATGAAAAACTGTTTTTT. As protein: CSGRTNEKLFF.

This clonotype came up a few times. The CDR3: CASSVVAGGLGSYNEQFF. The CDR3 bases are TGTGCCAGCAGCGTAGTAGCGGGGGGGCTCGGCTCCTACAATGAGCAGTTCTTC. V is TRBV9 and J is TRBJ2-1; 11 bases are a match to TRBD2. The trim removed 0 bases at V and 0 bases at J, leaving 5 bases unmatched. CDR3 length equals 18 residues. The germline CDR1 and CDR2 sequences are SGDLS and YYNGEE.

V gene TRBV2 combines with J gene TRBJ1-5; no definite D call. CDR3 size: 15 residues. V lost 2 bases to trimming and J lost 4 bases, with 12 bases between them. Germline V gives CDR1 SNHLY, CDR2 FYNNEI. DNA for the CDR3: TGTGCCAGCAGTGAATCTACGGTCGCGAATCAGCCCCAGCATTTT. It encodes CASSESTVANQPQHF.

This clonotype was seen a handful of times. The V and J genes are TRBV20-1 and TRBJ2-1; no clear D. V shed 0 bases and J shed 8 bases, with 11 bases lying between them. The length of the CDR3 is 13 residues. CDR1 DFQATT and CDR2 SNEGSKA come from the germline V gene (reference sequence). In nucleotides, the CDR3 is TGCAGTGCTAGAGATAGAATACAAGATGAGCAGTTCTTC. Its translation is CSARDRIQDEQFF.

The V and J genes are TRBV5-6 and TRBJ2-3; TRBD2 aligns across 9 bases. The CDR3 spans 18 residues. The trim removed 4 bases at V and 5 bases at J, leaving 17 bases unmatched. Germline V CDR1 and CDR2: SGHDT, YYEEEE. The CDR3 coding sequence is TGTGCCAGCAGCCAAGTGAAGGGCGGGAGGGCCGTTGGAGATACGCAGTATTTT. It specifies CASSQVKGGRAVGDTQYF.

The sample holds a few counts of this clonotype. This rearrangement joins TRBV5-4 to TRBJ2-5; D ambiguous. The CDR3 is 16 amino acids. Germline CDR1 SGHNT, CDR2 YYREEE (reference sequence). V lost 4 bases, J lost 6 bases, and 22 bases lay in between. The CDR3 is CASSHISAPDMKTQYF. The CDR3 nucleotides are TGTGCCAGCAGCCATATAAGTGCCCCGGATATGAAGACCCAGTACTTC. Variable domain in full (rest from reference TRBV5-4 and TRBJ2-5): ETGVTQSPTHLIKTRGQQVTLRCSSQSGHNTVSWYQQALGQGPQFIFQYYREEENGRGNFPPRFSGLQFPNYSSELNVNALELDDSALYLCASSHISAPDMKTQYFGPGTRLLVL.

The chain couples TRBV4-1 to TRBJ2-7, with D hard to call. Per germline, CDR1 MGHRA and CDR2 YSYEKL. Trimming cost V 6 bases and J 5 bases, with 17 bases left between them. CDR3 size: 14 residues. The CDR3 loop reads CASRPTGSRHEQYF. The CDR3 nucleotides are TGCGCCAGCAGACCAACTGGGTCTCGCCACGAGCAGTACTTC.

This clonotype was seen only a few times. The V and J genes are TRBV7-9 and TRBJ2-3; D is unclear. V was clipped by 6 bases and J by 0 bases, with 13 bases between them. The germline gives CDR1 SEHNR, CDR2 FQNEAQ (reference sequence). The CDR3 has 15 amino acids. CDR3 loop: CASSPAGLSTDTQYF. CDR3 sequence (DNA): TGTGCCAGCAGTCCAGCTGGCCTCAGCACAGATACGCAGTATTTT.

The rearrangement uses TRBV12-3 or TRBV12-4 and TRBJ2-5; D ambiguous. The germline V and J ends were trimmed by 6 bases and 6 bases, with 20 bases remaining between them. The CDR3 extends over 15 amino acids. The DNA of the CDR3 is TGTGCCAGCAGCTCCACTCCGGGCCGACGGAAGACCCAGTACTTC. Protein: CASSSTPGRRKTQYF.